Shown below are 7 T cell receptor beta chains from a single sample sequenced in a study of T cells and copy number aberrations in small-cell lung cancer. Data came from immunoSEQ multiplex PCR; TCRdb stores just in-frame clones and leaves some out. Of about 8,200 clones listed, around 82% were seen once; the top ten hold around 4.5%. Sequencing used normal tissue next to the tumor. These TCRs come from a woman between 50 and 59 years old with small cell lung cancer.

The J gene is TRBJ2-5, the V gene TRBV14; 9 nucleotides agree with TRBD2. This CDR3 is built from 15 residues. Germline V gene lookup returns CDR1 SGHDN and CDR2 FVKESK. With 1 base clipped from V and 2 bases from J, the junction kept 2 bases outside the gene matches. CDR3 coding DNA: TGTGCCAGCAGCCAAGCCCTAGCGGGACAAGAGACCCAGTACTTC. This encodes CASSQALAGQETQYF. Based on the CDR3 plus reference TRBV14 and TRBJ2-5, the full variable domain is EAGVTQFPSHSVIEKGQTVTLRCDPISGHDNLYWYRRVMGKEIKFLLHFVKESKQDESGMPNNRFLAERTGGTYSTLKVQPAELEDSGVYFCASSQALAGQETQYFGPGTRLLVL.

J is TRBJ2-3 and V is TRBV28; TRBD2 aligns across 14 bases. CDR1 is MDHEN, CDR2 SYDVKM, per germline. The CDR3 is 17 residues long. The J segment lost 6 bases and the V segment lost 6 bases, leaving 11 bases of the junction unmatched. CDR3 residues: CASSRLAGGLGADTQYF. The CDR3 DNA sequence: TGTGCCAGCAGCCGACTAGCGGGAGGGCTCGGTGCGGATACGCAGTATTTT. Complete variable domain (other parts from reference TRBV28 and TRBJ2-3): DVKVTQSSRYLVKRTGEKVFLECVQDMDHENMFWYRQDPGLGLRLIYFSYDVKMKEKGDIPEGYSVSREKKERFSLILESASTNQTSMYLCASSRLAGGLGADTQYFGPGTRLTVL.

CDR3 residues: CASQGLVTGELFF. DNA of the CDR3: TGTGCCAGCCAAGGACTAGTCACCGGGGAGCTGTTTTTT. The chain carries TRBV18 and TRBJ2-2; 7 nucleotides agree with TRBD2. Losses at the gene ends were 8 bases for V and 4 bases for J; bases not matched to a gene: 4. This CDR3 region has 13 residues. From germline, CDR1 is KGHSH and CDR2 LQKENI.

This clone was seen just once. The chain has TRBV28 and TRBJ2-7; no clear D. The CDR3 is made up of 12 amino acids. V gave up 3 bases and J gave up 5 bases, with 8 bases separating them. In germline, CDR1 is MDHEN, CDR2 SYDVKM. The CDR3: CASSLSYDEQYF. The CDR3 DNA follows: TGTGCCAGCAGTTTGTCTTATGACGAGCAGTACTTC.

This clone was observed a few times. The rearrangement links TRBV11-1 to TRBJ1-4; D is unresolved. This CDR3 region has 15 residues. V was pared by 2 bases and J by 3 bases, with 10 bases between. Germline V gives CDR1 SGHAT, CDR2 FQDESV (reference sequence). The CDR3 coding sequence is TGTGCCAGCAGCTTATCCGGCCAATCTAATGAAAAACTGTTTTTT. Encoded protein: CASSLSGQSNEKLFF.

V gene TRBV6-1 combines with J gene TRBJ2-1; D tentatively fits TRBD1 or TRBD2 (5 bases each). The germline CDR1 and CDR2 sequences are MNHNS and SASEGT. CDR3 size: 12 residues. V shed 3 bases and J shed 9 bases, with 9 bases lying between them. CDR3 in amino acids: CASSDRGREQFF. DNA for the CDR3: TGTGCCAGCAGTGATAGGGGACGTGAGCAGTTCTTC.

The rearrangement joins TRBV5-1 to TRBJ2-1, with D possibly matching TRBD2 (6 bases). Germline lookup yields CDR1 SGHRS and CDR2 YFSETQ. V lost 4 bases to trimming and J lost 7 bases, with 15 bases between them. This CDR3 spans 14 amino acids. This chain's CDR3 is CASSPAGPGNEQFF. CDR3 coding DNA: TGCGCCAGCAGCCCGGCGGGGCCTGGGAATGAGCAGTTCTTC.